Listed below are T cell receptor beta chains from one sample, sequenced in a study of post-analysis software for immune sequencing data. Each CDR3 protein gets one entry after TCRdb re-called the PCR reads with MiXCR. Of more than 350,000 distinct CDR3 sequences listed, roughly 38% are singletons. The sequenced material came from blood. Every receptor here comes from a girl aged 2-9 years with multiple sclerosis. Each CDR3 is given with its conserved first and last residue. Each record gives: CDR3 length, clone size, J gene, V gene, D gene, CDR3 protein, CDR3 DNA. A D gene is named only where the DNA matches it firmly. Rows give clone size only sometimes, using once, few, many, or a class for an expanded clone.

15	few	TRBJ2-1	TRBV11-2	TRBD2	CASSFTSGGYNEQFF	TGTGCCAGCAGCTTTACTAGCGGGGGCTACAATGAGCAGTTCTTC
17	NA	TRBJ2-3	TRBV18	TRBD2	CASSPLTSGGTTDTQYF	TGTGCCAGCTCACCGCTAACTAGCGGGGGTACCACAGATACGCAGTATTTT
16	once	TRBJ1-1	TRBV20-1	NA	CSAKTNLGARRAEAFF	TGCAGTGCTAAGACGAACCTCGGCGCAAGAAGGGCGGAAGCTTTCTTT
15	NA	TRBJ2-5	TRBV27	NA	CACSSIRGFQETQYF	TGTGCCTGCAGTTCGATACGCGGTTTTCAAGAGACCCAGTACTTC
14	NA	TRBJ2-3	TRBV29-1	TRBD1	CSARTGGIGDTQYF	TGCAGCGCTCGGACAGGGGGCATTGGAGATACGCAGTATTTT
15	once	TRBJ2-7	TRBV5-8	NA	CASSLADRSEYEQYF	TGTGCCAGCAGCTTGGCGGACCGAAGCGAGTACGAGCAGTACTTC
11	NA	TRBJ2-1	TRBV20-1	NA	CSARLSNEQFF	TGCAGTGCTCGCTTGAGTAATGAGCAGTTCTTC
15	many	TRBJ2-7	TRBV10-3	TRBD1	CAISDGTGDSFEQYF	TGTGCCATCAGTGATGGGACAGGGGATTCTTTCGAGCAGTACTTC
18	NA	TRBJ2-1	TRBV5-1	NA	CASSLAYNRPRSYNEQFF	TGCGCCAGCAGCTTGGCCTATAACAGGCCTCGCTCCTACAATGAGCAGTTCTTC
15	few	TRBJ2-7	TRBV7-8	NA	CASSPEGGYAYEQYF	TGTGCCAGCAGCCCAGAGGGGGGATATGCCTACGAGCAGTACTTC
13	many	TRBJ2-3	TRBV29-1	NA	CSVGSMSTDTQYF	TGCAGCGTTGGATCGATGAGCACAGATACGCAGTATTTT
17	NA	TRBJ2-5	TRBV9	TRBD2	CASTPLGTSGSGETQYF	TGTGCCAGCACACCGCTCGGGACTAGCGGGAGTGGGGAGACCCAGTACTTC
14	NA	TRBJ2-5	TRBV5-1	NA	CASSLTSIQETQYF	TGCGCCAGCAGCTTGACCAGCATACAAGAGACCCAGTACTTC
16	NA	TRBJ2-6	TRBV6-6	NA	CASSPQGGPGANVLTF	TGTGCCAGCAGTCCTCAGGGGGGGCCCGGGGCCAACGTCCTGACTTTC
17	NA	TRBJ1-5	TRBV5-5	TRBD1	CASSLDGQGASNQPQHF	TGTGCCAGCAGCTTGGATGGACAGGGGGCTAGCAATCAGCCCCAGCATTTT
14	few	TRBJ1-2	TRBV27	TRBD1	CASRLRGRGIGYTF	TGTGCCAGCAGACTAAGGGGGCGCGGAATTGGCTACACCTTC
15	NA	TRBJ1-5	TRBV7-2	NA	CASSPSLFRDEPQHF	TGTGCCAGCAGCCCTAGCCTCTTCAGGGATGAGCCCCAGCATTTT
21	NA	TRBJ2-7	TRBV27	NA	CASSFSHPLWRRGRPLHEQYF	TGTGCCAGCAGTTTCAGCCATCCTTTGTGGAGAAGGGGAAGACCTCTCCACGAGCAGTACTTC
15	NA	TRBJ2-7	TRBV7-2	TRBD2	CASSLAGTKGYEQYF	TGTGCCAGCAGCCTCGCCGGGACTAAGGGCTACGAGCAGTACTTC
15	NA	TRBJ1-6	TRBV20-1	NA	CSARAGLLYNSPLHF	TGCAGTGCTAGAGCCGGGCTCCTTTATAATTCACCCCTCCACTTT
15	NA	TRBJ2-7	TRBV20-1	NA	CSASGEDGNTYEQYF	TGCAGTGCTAGCGGAGAGGATGGCAATACCTACGAGCAGTACTTC
12	few	TRBJ2-5	TRBV7-8	NA	CASTPGEETQYF	TGTGCCAGCACCCCCGGGGAGGAGACCCAGTACTTC
14	NA	TRBJ2-7	TRBV7-9	NA	CASSLTQVAYEQYF	TGTGCCAGCAGCTTAACACAGGTCGCCTACGAGCAGTACTTC
15	NA	TRBJ1-2	TRBV6-5	TRBD1	CASSYQQGLGYGYTF	TGTGCCAGCAGTTACCAACAGGGGTTAGGTTATGGCTACACCTTC
14	NA	TRBJ2-7	TRBV20-1	NA	CSAPGTRVYSEQYF	TGCAGTGCGCCCGGGACCCGAGTATATTCCGAGCAGTACTTC
15	NA	TRBJ2-7	TRBV20-1	TRBD2	CSARYGRFPGYEQYF	TGCAGTGCTAGGTACGGGAGGTTCCCAGGGTACGAGCAGTACTTC